The clone carrying this T cell receptor (beta chain) was picked up a small number of times. Antigen: not known. These data belong to a study of shared clonotypes between healthy human individuals. Study results and caveats: Among donors, sharing of clonotypes was expected to be affected by sequencing depth.

Assay: immunoSEQ multiplex PCR; the TCRdb copy retains only in-frame clones and omits some. This table has about 510,000 clones, 75% to 85% appearing once. Healthy and HIV-negative, the adult donors had no recent acute infections or vaccinations. The sequenced sample consisted of PBMCs. This clonotype was sampled from a woman between 35 and 50 years old in good health. Some clones in this sample may be carry-over from other donors' samples.

The CDR3 bases are TGTGCCAGCAGCCAACCTAGCGGGAGGGCCAGGGAGACCCAGTACTTC. This gives the protein CASSQPSGRARETQYF. The V and J genes are TRBV4-2 and TRBJ2-5; 12 nucleotides line up with TRBD2. Germline CDR1 and CDR2: LGHNA and YNFKEQ. The CDR3 is made up of 16 amino acids. V lost 2 bases to trimming and J lost 5 bases; unmatched junction nucleotides: 6.